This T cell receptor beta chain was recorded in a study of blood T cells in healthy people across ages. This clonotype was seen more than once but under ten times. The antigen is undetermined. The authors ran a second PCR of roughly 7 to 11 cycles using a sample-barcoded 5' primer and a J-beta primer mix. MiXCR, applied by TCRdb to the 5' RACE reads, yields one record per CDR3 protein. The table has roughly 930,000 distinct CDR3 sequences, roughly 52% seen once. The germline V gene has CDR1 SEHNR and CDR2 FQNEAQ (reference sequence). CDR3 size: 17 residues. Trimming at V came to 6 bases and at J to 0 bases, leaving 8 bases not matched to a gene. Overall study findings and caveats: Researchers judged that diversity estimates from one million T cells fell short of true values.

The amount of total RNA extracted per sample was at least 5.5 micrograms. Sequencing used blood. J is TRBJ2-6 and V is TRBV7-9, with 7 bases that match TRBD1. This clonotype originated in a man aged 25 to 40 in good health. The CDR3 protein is CASRPPGQNSGANVLTF. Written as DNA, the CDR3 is TGTGCCAGCAGGCCTCCGGGACAGAACTCTGGGGCCAACGTCCTGACTTTC. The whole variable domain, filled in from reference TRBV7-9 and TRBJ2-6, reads DTGVSQNPRHKITKRGQNVTFRCDPISEHNRLYWYRQTLGQGPEFLTYFQNEAQLEKSRLLSDRFSAERPKGSFSTLEIQRTEQGDSAMYLCASRPPGQNSGANVLTFGAGSRLTVL.